One sample yielded the 30 T cell receptor beta chains listed below, sequenced in a study of T cell responses to AZD1222 COVID-19 vaccine. Sequencing used immunoSEQ multiplex PCR; TCRdb keeps in-frame clones, though not all of them. In the table there are about 130,000 clones, 80% to 90% of which are singletons. Sequencing used peripheral blood, obtained on day 0 of AZD1222 vaccination. All receptors come from an adult in good health.

In DNA, the CDR3 is TGTGCCAGCAGCGTAACTAGCGGGGACTACGAGCAGTACTTC. Protein sequence: CASSVTSGDYEQYF. This rearrangement joins TRBV9 to TRBJ2-7, with 10 positions matching TRBD2. Losses at the gene ends were 1 base for V and 3 bases for J; bases not matched to a gene: 1. Per the germline V gene, CDR1 is SGDLS and CDR2 is YYNGEE. The CDR3 contains 14 residues. Together with reference TRBV9 and TRBJ2-7, the CDR3 gives the full variable domain: DSGVTQTPKHLITATGQRVTLRCSPRSGDLSVYWYQQSLDQGLQFLIQYYNGEERAKGNILERFSAQQFPDLHSELNLSSLELGDSALYFCASSVTSGDYEQYFGPGTRLTVT.

The J gene is TRBJ1-3, the V gene TRBV18; D gene uncertain. There are 18 residues in the CDR3. V was cut by 1 base and J by 0 bases, with 16 bases left in between. Germline CDR1 KGHSH, CDR2 LQKENI. The CDR3 DNA reads TGTGCCAGCTCACCACAGATTTCCGGGCGATACTCTGGAAACACCATATATTTT. Amino acid sequence: CASSPQISGRYSGNTIYF.

The genes are TRBV2 and TRBJ2-1; 9 nucleotides match TRBD2. Per germline, CDR1 SNHLY and CDR2 FYNNEI. The CDR3 covers 13 residues. The ends lost 7 bases at V and 6 bases at J; junction bases unmatched: 4. CDR3 sequence: CASKRGDLNEQFF. The CDR3 DNA is TGTGCCAGCAAGCGGGGGGACCTCAATGAGCAGTTCTTC.

This clone has a single count. V is TRBV7-2 and J is TRBJ1-6; a weak D match, TRBD1 (6 bases). The CDR3 length is 15 residues. The germline V gene encodes CDR1 SGHTA and CDR2 FQGNSA. Deletions cut 5 bases from V and 11 bases from J, with 19 bases between. The CDR3: CASSQGGGLSPPLHF. The CDR3 nucleotides are TGTGCCAGCAGCCAGGGAGGGGGTCTTAGCCCACCCCTCCACTTT.

The V gene is TRBV6-5, the J gene TRBJ2-2; D may be TRBD1 (5 bases). V was pared by 6 bases and J by 0 bases, with 8 bases between. Germline CDR1 reads MNHEY; CDR2 reads SVGAGI. CDR3 length: 14 amino acids. CDR3 sequence reads: CASRQASNTGELFF. The DNA for the CDR3 is TGTGCCAGCAGACAGGCGTCGAACACCGGGGAGCTGTTTTTT.

V and J are TRBV6-5 and TRBJ1-2; 10 nucleotides match TRBD1. The CDR3 is 15 residues long. V shed 5 bases and J 6 bases; nucleotides not matched to a gene: 9. Germline V lookup: CDR1 MNHEY, CDR2 SVGAGI. The CDR3 sequence: CASSPRSGTGDGYTF. In DNA, the CDR3 is TGTGCCAGCAGTCCCCGATCCGGGACAGGGGATGGCTACACCTTC.

The sample holds a few counts of this clone. Written as DNA, the CDR3 is TGTGCCAGCAGCAGCCGGACCCGAACCTACGAGCAGTACTTC. It translates to CASSSRTRTYEQYF. This chain joins TRBV7-8 and TRBJ2-7; no firm D call. V was trimmed by 5 bases and J by 2 bases, leaving 13 bases between them. CDR3 length: 14 residues. Germline CDR1 SGHVS, CDR2 FQNEAQ.

V usage is TRBV4-3 and J usage is TRBJ2-3, with 10 bases matching TRBD2. This CDR3 contains 16 residues. V lost 1 base, J lost 8 bases, and 9 bases stayed unmatched. Germline V CDR1 and CDR2: LGHNA, YSLEER. The CDR3 protein is CASSQAVAGGGGTQYF. As DNA, the CDR3 is TGCGCCAGCAGCCAAGCCGTAGCGGGGGGAGGTGGTACGCAGTATTTT.

This chain uses TRBV7-2 with TRBJ1-1; D perhaps matches TRBD1 (6 bases). This CDR3 is built from 14 residues. V was shortened by 4 bases and J by 1 base, with 10 bases between the two germline ends. The germline V gene has CDR1 SGHTA and CDR2 FQGNSA. DNA of the CDR3: TGTGCCAGCAGCTCACAGGGTTGGAACACTGAAGCTTTCTTT. Protein product: CASSSQGWNTEAFF.

The rearrangement links TRBV4-1 to TRBJ1-5, with a weak D call TRBD1 (6 bases). CDR1 is MGHRA and CDR2 is YSYEKL in the germline V gene. The CDR3 length is 14 residues. Trimming shortened V by 2 bases and J by 5 bases, and 10 bases separated the two germline ends. The CDR3, as DNA: TGCGCCAGCAGCCAAACAGGGAATTATCAGCCCCAGCATTTT. This gives the protein CASSQTGNYQPQHF.

The chain employs TRBV27 and TRBJ2-6, with 10 bases matching TRBD1. CDR1 and CDR2 from the germline V gene are MNHEY and SMNVEV (reference sequence). V shed 7 bases and J 0 bases; nucleotides not matched to a gene: 9. The CDR3 sequence is 18 residues long. The CDR3 bases are TGTGCCAGCAACCCAGGGACAGGGGTTCCCTCTGGGGCCAACGTCCTGACTTTC. As protein: CASNPGTGVPSGANVLTF.

The V gene is TRBV30, the J gene TRBJ2-3; 15 nucleotides agree with TRBD2. Germline V gene data show CDR1 as GTSNPN and CDR2 as SVGIG (reference sequence). CDR3 length equals 18 residues. Trimming at V came to 8 bases and at J to 0 bases, leaving 12 bases not matched to a gene. CDR3 loop: CARSLGTSGGPSTDTQYF. The CDR3 DNA reads TGTGCCCGATCCTTGGGGACTAGCGGGGGGCCTAGCACAGATACGCAGTATTTT.

This sequence joins TRBV30 and TRBJ2-3, with a tentative D call TRBD1 (6 bases). The CDR3 runs to 12 residues. Germline assignment: CDR1 GTSNPN and CDR2 SVGIG (reference sequence). The ends were cut back, 4 bases at V and 4 bases at J, with 9 bases in the middle. The CDR3 DNA reads TGTGCCTGGAATGGGGGCGCAGATACGCAGTATTTT. Its translation: CAWNGGADTQYF.

The rearrangement uses TRBV7-9 and TRBJ1-2; possible D gene TRBD1, 6 bases. This CDR3 spans 14 amino acids. Germline V gene data show CDR1 as SEHNR and CDR2 as FQNEAQ (reference sequence). Trimming pared 5 bases from V and 5 bases from J, leaving 15 bases between. The CDR3 loop reads CASSPQGRGYGYTF. In DNA, the CDR3 is TGTGCCAGCAGCCCCCAGGGAAGGGGGTATGGCTACACCTTC.

The chain links TRBV7-3 to TRBJ1-6, with D unresolved. Between the trimmed V and J ends, which lost 3 bases and 3 bases, there was a span of 9 bases. CDR1 and CDR2 (germline): SGHTA, FQGTGA. The CDR3 runs to 15 residues. The CDR3 DNA is TGTGCCAGCAGCTTCGGCGGCCGCTATAATTCACCCCTCCACTTT. Translated: CASSFGGRYNSPLHF. The full variable domain, rest sourced from reference TRBV7-3 and TRBJ1-6, is GAGVSQTPSNKVTEKGKYVELRCDPISGHTALYWYRQSLGQGPEFLIYFQGTGAADDSGLPNDRFFAVRPEGSVSTLKIQRTERGDSAVYLCASSFGGRYNSPLHFGNGTRLTVT.

The chain joins TRBV28 to TRBJ1-1, with 7 bases identical to TRBD1. The trim removed 7 bases at V and 3 bases at J, leaving 11 bases unmatched. Per the germline V gene, CDR1 is MDHEN and CDR2 is SYDVKM. CDR3 length equals 15 residues. The CDR3 bases are TGTGCCAGCATCCTGGGGGACAGACGATACACTGAAGCTTTCTTT. The encoded protein is CASILGDRRYTEAFF.

CDR3: CASSPQGFAEAFF. Written as DNA, the CDR3 is TGTGCCAGCTCACCGCAGGGATTTGCTGAAGCTTTCTTT. The gene calls are TRBV18 and TRBJ1-1; perhaps TRBD1 as D (5 bases). CDR3 size: 13 residues. Germline CDR1 reads KGHSH; CDR2 reads LQKENI. Between the trimmed V and J ends, which lost 3 bases and 6 bases, there was a span of 11 bases. Full variable domain (rest looked up from reference TRBV18 and TRBJ1-1): NAGVMQNPRHLVRRRGQEARLRCSPMKGHSHVYWYRQLPEEGLKFMVYLQKENIIDESGMPKERFSAEFPKEGPSILRIQQVVRGDSAAYFCASSPQGFAEAFFGQGTRLTVV.

The chain links TRBV6-5 to TRBJ1-1; 10 bases line up with TRBD1. The V gene end was trimmed by 6 bases and the J gene end by 4 bases; junction bases not matched to a gene: 5. This CDR3 spans 14 amino acids. Germline V lookup: CDR1 MNHEY, CDR2 SVGAGI. Here the CDR3 DNA reads TGTGCCAGCAGAGGGACAGGGGTAAGCACTGAAGCTTTCTTT. It is translated as CASRGTGVSTEAFF.

This chain joins TRBV6-5 and TRBJ1-6; no firm D call. The CDR3 contains 13 residues. Trimming shortened V by 8 bases and J by 8 bases, and 13 bases separated the two germline ends. The germline CDR1 and CDR2 sequences are MNHEY and SVGAGI. The DNA of the CDR3 is TGTGCCAGCGCCAGTTTGTCGGATTCACCCCTCCACTTT. Translation gives CASASLSDSPLHF.

V usage is TRBV10-2 and J usage is TRBJ1-3; D not certain. Germline CDR1 WSHSY, CDR2 SAAADI. Trimming shortened V by 4 bases and J by 4 bases, and 8 bases separated the two germline ends. This CDR3 spans 13 amino acids. The CDR3 reads CASSGYAGNTIYF. The CDR3 coding sequence is TGCGCCAGCAGTGGGTATGCAGGAAACACCATATATTTT.

The V and J genes are TRBV11-3 and TRBJ1-3, with D tentatively TRBD1 (6 bases). CDR3 length: 17 amino acids. V dropped 1 base and J dropped 5 bases, with 18 bases sitting between them. Germline V lookup: CDR1 SGHNT, CDR2 YENEEA. This chain's CDR3 is CASSLVRTEDKRNTIYF. DNA of the CDR3: TGTGCCAGCAGCTTAGTCAGGACAGAGGATAAAAGAAACACCATATATTTT.

The chain has TRBV27 and TRBJ2-7, with D tentatively TRBD1 (6 bases). V was cut by 6 bases and J by 3 bases, with 18 bases left in between. The CDR3 loop spans 15 amino acids. The germline CDR1 and CDR2 sequences are MNHEY and SMNVEV (reference sequence). CDR3 in amino acids: CASSPGTGIVYEQYF. In nucleotides, the CDR3 is TGTGCCAGCAGCCCCGGAACAGGGATCGTCTACGAGCAGTACTTC.

The V and J genes are TRBV9 and TRBJ1-2, with unresolved D. The ends were cut back, 3 bases at V and 3 bases at J, with 15 bases in the middle. Germline V gene data show CDR1 as SGDLS and CDR2 as YYNGEE. The CDR3 has 15 residues. The CDR3 DNA sequence: TGTGCCAGCAGCGCCGGAGCGGCTTACGACTATGGCTACACCTTC. It translates to CASSAGAAYDYGYTF.

V and J are TRBV11-2 and TRBJ1-3; D unresolved. The CDR3 totals 12 residues. Germline CDR1 reads SGHAT; CDR2 reads FQNNGV. With 8 bases removed from V and 3 bases from J, the gap between germline ends came to 8 bases. The CDR3 protein is CASASSGNTIYF. CDR3 bases: TGTGCCAGCGCCAGTAGTGGAAACACCATATATTTT.

This clone was counted a few times. V usage is TRBV7-3 and J usage is TRBJ2-2; D gene uncertain. Trimming cost V 4 bases and J 3 bases, with 9 bases left between them. This CDR3 comprises 14 residues. Germline lookup yields CDR1 SGHTA and CDR2 FQGTGA. CDR3 loop: CASSSFPDTGELFF. DNA of the CDR3: TGTGCCAGCAGCTCCTTCCCCGACACCGGGGAGCTGTTTTTT.

The chain recombines TRBV18 with TRBJ2-3; TRBD2 matches 8 bases. V shed 6 bases and J 1 base; nucleotides not matched to a gene: 9. This CDR3 contains 16 residues. Germline values: CDR1 KGHSH, CDR2 LQKENI. The CDR3 DNA is TGTGCCAGCTCCGGAGCGGGGGCTTGGGGCACAGATACGCAGTATTTT. Translating it yields CASSGAGAWGTDTQYF. Full variable domain (outside the CDR3, taken from reference TRBV18 and TRBJ2-3): NAGVMQNPRHLVRRRGQEARLRCSPMKGHSHVYWYRQLPEEGLKFMVYLQKENIIDESGMPKERFSAEFPKEGPSILRIQQVVRGDSAAYFCASSGAGAWGTDTQYFGPGTRLTVL.

The chain uses TRBV10-2 and TRBJ2-7, with 7 positions matching TRBD2. CDR1 WSHSY and CDR2 SAAADI come from the germline V gene. V lost 5 bases, J lost 2 bases, and 6 bases stayed unmatched. The CDR3 consists of 14 residues. The CDR3, as DNA: TGCGCCAGCAGTCGTCGCGGGGGTCCCTACGAGCAGTACTTC. Translated: CASSRRGGPYEQYF.

The chain recombines TRBV9 with TRBJ1-1; D is unclear. This CDR3 is built from 13 residues. V was clipped by 0 bases and J by 6 bases, with 9 bases between them. Germline V gene sequence: CDR1 SGDLS, CDR2 YYNGEE. In DNA, the CDR3 is TGTGCCAGCAGCGTAGGATCAGAATCTGAAGCTTTCTTT. As protein: CASSVGSESEAFF.

This chain links TRBV19 with TRBJ1-1, with D uncertain. Germline V gives CDR1 LNHDA, CDR2 SQIVND (reference sequence). V was clipped by 4 bases and J by 0 bases, with 9 bases between them. The CDR3 has 14 residues. Written as DNA, the CDR3 is TGTGCCAGTAGTAGCGCGGTGGTGAACACTGAAGCTTTCTTT. It specifies CASSSAVVNTEAFF. Full variable domain (rest looked up from reference TRBV19 and TRBJ1-1): DGGITQSPKYLFRKEGQNVTLSCEQNLNHDAMYWYRQDPGQGLRLIYYSQIVNDFQKGDIAEGYSVSREKKESFPLTVTSAQKNPTAFYLCASSSAVVNTEAFFGQGTRLTVV.

The chain combines TRBV5-1 with TRBJ2-5, with D unresolved. V shed 4 bases and J shed 2 bases, with 15 bases lying between them. The germline CDR1 and CDR2 sequences are SGHRS and YFSETQ. The CDR3 consists of 15 residues. CDR3 nucleotides: TGCGCCAGCAGCGAAGATGGCAGGTTACAAGAGACCCAGTACTTC. Protein product: CASSEDGRLQETQYF.